The present T cell receptor beta chain was sequenced within a study of immune evolution from preneoplasia to lung adenocarcinoma. Between the mid-2010s and the late 2010s, patients underwent resection in Japan or China. Assay: immunoSEQ multiplex PCR; the TCRdb copy retains only in-frame clones and omits some. The top ten hold 10% to 11% of the sample, which has under 7,500 clones, around 77% seen once. The sequence was collected from a person aged 55-80 years with lung adenocarcinoma. Specimen: FFPE minimally invasive lung adenocarcinoma tissue.

The CDR3 spells CASSRGQYEQYF. CDR3 bases: TGCGCCAGCAGCAGGGGGCAGTACGAGCAGTACTTC. The rearrangement joins TRBV5-1 to TRBJ2-7, with 7 bases aligning to TRBD1. Trimming removed 4 bases from V and 4 bases from J; junction bases left unmatched: 2. There are 12 residues in the CDR3. Germline V gene data show CDR1 as SGHRS and CDR2 as YFSETQ.